This T cell receptor beta chain was identified in a study of neurological immune-mediated disorders. Study-level information: A relapsing-remitting course was seen in about 90% of the roughly 35 multiple sclerosis patients and a secondary progressive course in 3. Study observations and caveats: Phylogenetic grouping assigned the repertoires of 18 of 34 multiple sclerosis patients to a single related-CDR3 cluster, representing a possible signature.

One entry per CDR3 protein, called by TCRdb with MiXCR from the 5' RACE reads. The data contain around 70,000 distinct CDR3 sequences, around 5.5% of them seen just once; the ten biggest clones take up approximately 7%. CDR1 is DFQATT and CDR2 is SNEGSKA in the germline V gene (reference sequence). This CDR3 is 14 amino acids long. On this clonotype: Its antigen remains unknown. Its ends do not fully match the called genes, so a read error is possible.

The unsorted libraries had their origin in 2 million PBMCs stored at -80 C. The V gene is TRBV20-1, the J gene TRBJ1-6, with TRBD1 matching over 7 bases. The source is a man aged 18 to 35 with multiple sclerosis. Sequencing input: PBMCs. The CDR3 sequence is CSALGTAYNSPLNF. As DNA, the CDR3 is TGCAGTGCCCTGGGGACAGCTTATAATTCACCCCTCAACTTT.